Following are 26 T cell receptor beta chains from one sample sequenced in a study of blood T cell repertoires in COVID-19. Profiled with immunoSEQ multiplex PCR; TCRdb holds only in-frame clones, not every one. The table lists roughly 60,000 clones, roughly four fifths of them singletons, with more than 4.5% in the top ten. Sequencing was done on a sample of peripheral blood. Source of these receptors: a human donor in a cohort sampled during active or convalescent COVID-19.

V and J are TRBV12-3 or TRBV12-4 and TRBJ1-5, with unresolved D. Deletions cut 3 bases from V and 4 bases from J, with 7 bases between. The CDR3 length is 13 residues. DNA of the CDR3: TGTGCCAGCAGTTTTGCAGGAAATCAGCCCCAGCATTTT. Translating gives CASSFAGNQPQHF.

The rearrangement links TRBV20-1 to TRBJ2-3; TRBD1 matches 7 bases. Germline V gene sequence: CDR1 DFQATT, CDR2 SNEGSKA (reference sequence). This CDR3 has 14 residues. J gave up 4 bases and V 3 bases, and 7 bases lay outside the gene matches. The CDR3 reads CSASPTGAADTQYF. The CDR3 region has the DNA TGCAGTGCTAGTCCCACAGGGGCTGCAGATACGCAGTATTTT.

The rearrangement uses TRBV3-1 (or the pseudogene TRBV3-2) and TRBJ2-6, with D possibly being TRBD2 (6 bases). The CDR3 runs to 16 residues. V lost 4 bases to trimming and J lost 0 bases, with 10 bases between them. The germline CDR1 and CDR2 sequences are LGHDT and YNNKEL (reference sequence). This CDR3 reads CASSRDSSSGANVLTF. The CDR3 DNA reads as TGTGCCAGCAGCCGGGACTCGAGCTCTGGGGCCAACGTCCTGACTTTC.

CDR3 amino acids: CASSQRGFNQPQHF. CDR3 sequence (DNA): TGTGCCAGCAGCCAGAGAGGGTTCAATCAGCCCCAGCATTTT. The V call is TRBV14, the J call TRBJ1-5; D not certain. Germline lookup yields CDR1 SGHDN and CDR2 FVKESK. The CDR3 covers 14 residues. Trimming stripped 3 bases from V and 3 bases from J, with 9 bases between.

V gene TRBV5-1 combines with J gene TRBJ2-5, with a possible D match to TRBD2 (5 bases). V was shortened by 4 bases and J by 2 bases, with 12 bases between the two germline ends. This CDR3 is 14 amino acids long. Germline assignment: CDR1 SGHRS and CDR2 YFSETQ. CDR3 coding DNA: TGCGCCAGCAGCCATACTAGTCCTCAAGAGACCCAGTACTTC. Its translation is CASSHTSPQETQYF.

V gene TRBV19 combines with J gene TRBJ1-1; D is possibly TRBD1 (5 bases). Between the trimmed V and J ends, which lost 6 bases and 5 bases, there was a span of 19 bases. Per the germline V gene, CDR1 is LNHDA and CDR2 is SQIVND (reference sequence). CDR3 length: 15 amino acids. The CDR3, as DNA: TGTGCCAGTAGCCGCCGAGGGGAGGGAAAAACTGAAGCTTTCTTT. Translating it yields CASSRRGEGKTEAFF.

The rearrangement joins TRBV19 to TRBJ2-3; D possibly corresponds to TRBD2 (6 bases). V was shortened by 0 bases and J by 0 bases, with 13 bases between the two germline ends. Germline values: CDR1 LNHDA, CDR2 SQIVND (reference sequence). The CDR3 length is 17 residues. In nucleotides, the CDR3 is TGTGCCAGTAGTATAGATGAGGAGGGACTTAGCACAGATACGCAGTATTTT. Its translation: CASSIDEEGLSTDTQYF.

This chain uses TRBV4-3 with TRBJ2-6, with a tentative D call TRBD1 (6 bases). V lost 4 bases, J lost 4 bases, and 14 bases lay in between. Germline V lookup: CDR1 LGHNA, CDR2 YSLEER. CDR3 length: 16 residues. The CDR3 coding sequence is TGCGCCAGCAGCCCACAGGGAGCGGCCGGGGCCAACGTCCTGACTTTC. Translating it yields CASSPQGAAGANVLTF.

The chain uses TRBV25-1 and TRBJ2-1, with 15 bases matching TRBD2. This CDR3 comprises 17 residues. Losses at the gene ends were 6 bases for V and 5 bases for J; bases not matched to a gene: 8. Per the germline V gene, CDR1 is MGHDK and CDR2 is SYGVNS. CDR3 protein: CASRGLAGGKRHNEQFF. The CDR3 DNA is TGTGCCAGCAGGGGACTAGCGGGGGGCAAGCGACACAATGAGCAGTTCTTC.

This chain joins TRBV12-5 and TRBJ2-4, with D perhaps TRBD1 (5 bases). This CDR3 is 12 amino acids long. Germline V lookup: CDR1 LGHNT, CDR2 FRNRAP. The V end lost 6 bases, the J end lost 11 bases, and 14 bases lay between the germline ends. The CDR3 DNA is TGTGCTAGTGGATCAGGGTCCGCCGTTCAGTACTTC. Encoded protein: CASGSGSAVQYF.

This sequence joins TRBV7-2 and TRBJ1-6; 9 nucleotides line up with TRBD1. The length of the CDR3 is 16 residues. The germline gives CDR1 SGHTA, CDR2 FQGNSA. V lost 3 bases to trimming and J lost 6 bases; unmatched junction nucleotides: 6. As DNA, the CDR3 is TGTGCCAGCAGCTTGATACAGGGGGCCCGTAATTCACCCCTCCACTTT. Translation gives CASSLIQGARNSPLHF.

The genes are TRBV11-2 and TRBJ2-1, with 9 bases fitting TRBD2. The CDR3 spans 16 residues. Per the germline V gene, CDR1 is SGHAT and CDR2 is FQNNGV. J was trimmed by 7 bases and V by 4 bases; bases with no gene match: 11. The CDR3, as DNA: TGTGCCAGCAGCTCCAATGCTGGCGGGGGGGCTAATGAGCAGTTCTTC. Protein product: CASSSNAGGGANEQFF.

The rearrangement joins TRBV6-5 to TRBJ1-5, with TRBD1 matching 9 bases. This CDR3 is built from 14 residues. In germline, CDR1 is MNHEY, CDR2 SVGAGI. V lost 7 bases to trimming and J lost 6 bases; unmatched junction nucleotides: 7. As DNA, the CDR3 is TGTGCCAGCACTACAGGGGGCGCAGGTCAGCCCCAGCATTTT. It specifies CASTTGGAGQPQHF.

V and J are TRBV27 and TRBJ2-2; D possibly corresponds to TRBD2 (5 bases). CDR1 and CDR2 from the germline V gene are MNHEY and SMNVEV (reference sequence). The CDR3 length is 17 residues. The ends were cut back, 4 bases at V and 4 bases at J, with 19 bases in the middle. Here the CDR3 DNA reads TGTGCCAGCAGTTCGCGGACTGTCACTCGGGTCACCGGGGAGCTGTTTTTT. Translated, it gives CASSSRTVTRVTGELFF.

V gene TRBV2 combines with J gene TRBJ1-5, with 9 nucleotides matching TRBD1. Looked up from germline, CDR1 is SNHLY and CDR2 is FYNNEI. V was clipped by 0 bases and J by 7 bases; unmatched bases: 7. The CDR3 contains 16 residues. The CDR3 protein is CASSEALGTGRQPQHF. Written as DNA, the CDR3 is TGTGCCAGCAGTGAAGCGCTAGGGACAGGGCGACAGCCCCAGCATTTT.

This clone was seen only a few times. This chain uses TRBV7-2 with TRBJ1-2, with a weak D call TRBD1 (5 bases). Germline V gene lookup returns CDR1 SGHTA and CDR2 FQGNSA. The CDR3 runs to 15 residues. V lost 5 bases, J lost 4 bases, and 17 bases lay in between. As DNA, the CDR3 is TGTGCCAGCAGCCCGGCTCCAGGGTTGGGCTATGGCTACACCTTC. Translation: CASSPAPGLGYGYTF.

The chain has TRBV7-2 and TRBJ2-7; 7 nucleotides line up with TRBD1. Trimming cost V 5 bases and J 2 bases; bases outside gene matches: 9. The CDR3 has 15 amino acids. Germline V gives CDR1 SGHTA, CDR2 FQGNSA. The CDR3 sequence is CASSTRTGRPYEQYF. The CDR3 nucleotides are TGTGCCAGCAGCACTAGGACAGGAAGACCCTACGAGCAGTACTTC.

The rearrangement links TRBV11-2 to TRBJ1-4, with 8 nucleotides matching TRBD1. After removal of 8 bases from V and 7 bases from J, the junction contained 6 bases not matched to a gene. CDR1 SGHAT and CDR2 FQNNGV come from the germline V gene. The CDR3 is made up of 13 amino acids. This CDR3 is CASQGQAGEKLFF. CDR3 sequence (DNA): TGTGCCAGCCAGGGACAGGCGGGTGAAAAACTGTTTTTT.

In its sample, this clone was seen once. This sequence joins TRBV18 and TRBJ2-7, with 8 nucleotides matching TRBD1. The CDR3 runs 15 residues. CDR1 KGHSH and CDR2 LQKENI come from the germline V gene. Losses at the gene ends were 3 bases for V and 0 bases for J; bases not matched to a gene: 4. CDR3 sequence reads: CASSPGTGSSYEQYF. The DNA of the CDR3 is TGTGCCAGCTCACCCGGGACAGGTAGCTCCTACGAGCAGTACTTC.

CDR3: CASSYSAGQGGEQYF. The DNA of the CDR3 is TGTGCCAGCAGTTATTCCGCGGGACAGGGAGGCGAGCAGTACTTC. This rearrangement joins TRBV6-5 to TRBJ2-7; 9 bases are a match to TRBD1. Germline V gene sequence: CDR1 MNHEY, CDR2 SVGAGI. CDR3 length: 15 residues. Germline trimming cut 3 bases from V and 6 bases from J; bases unmatched to any gene: 9.

The chain recombines TRBV9 with TRBJ1-1; 8 nucleotides agree with TRBD1. Germline CDR1 and CDR2: SGDLS and YYNGEE. J lost 4 bases, V lost 1 base, and 6 bases had no gene match. The CDR3 contains 15 residues. The CDR3 region has the DNA TGTGCCAGCAGCGTATCATCTGGACAGGGCACTGAAGCTTTCTTT. It specifies CASSVSSGQGTEAFF.

By share of the sample, this clone is medium-sized (0.01 to 0.1%). This chain connects TRBV7-9 to TRBJ1-1; no definite D call. V was shortened by 5 bases and J by 0 bases, with 10 bases between the two germline ends. CDR1 and CDR2 (germline): SEHNR, FQNEAQ (reference sequence). CDR3 length equals 14 residues. The CDR3 sequence is CASSLPTVNTEAFF. The CDR3 bases are TGTGCCAGCAGCCTCCCGACTGTGAACACTGAAGCTTTCTTT.

The genes are TRBV10-3 and TRBJ1-5; no reliable D call. The CDR3 sequence is 15 residues long. Trimming removed 0 bases from V and 7 bases from J, with 13 bases in between. Germline lookup yields CDR1 ENHRY and CDR2 SYGVKD. The CDR3 loop reads CAISESLGREQPQHF. The CDR3 DNA reads as TGTGCCATCAGTGAGTCGCTGGGCCGAGAGCAGCCCCAGCATTTT.

CDR3 DNA: TGTGCCAGAAGGCTTCCGGGTGTTACTAGCGGGGGCGACATTCAGTACTTC. As protein: CARRLPGVTSGGDIQYF. The rearrangement joins TRBV5-3 to TRBJ2-4; 11 bases align to TRBD2. TRBV5-3 qualifies as an ORF whose function is uncertain. The CDR3 covers 17 residues. V lost 5 bases and J lost 8; bases outside the gene matches: 15.

The chain employs TRBV7-2 and TRBJ1-4; 7 bases are a match to TRBD1. The CDR3 has 16 amino acids. Germline V gene sequence: CDR1 SGHTA, CDR2 FQGNSA. V lost 4 bases and J lost 1; bases outside the gene matches: 6. The CDR3 is CASSSTGTGTNEKLFF. The CDR3 coding sequence is TGTGCCAGCAGCTCGACAGGGACGGGAACTAATGAAAAACTGTTTTTT.

The chain combines TRBV6-4 with TRBJ1-1, with D possibly matching TRBD1 (6 bases). There are 13 residues in the CDR3. The V gene's germline CDR1 is MRHNA and CDR2 SNTAGT. Trimming pared 6 bases from V and 4 bases from J, leaving 12 bases between. This chain's CDR3 is CASRTGQGTEAFF. As DNA, the CDR3 is TGTGCCAGCAGAACAGGGCAGGGCACTGAAGCTTTCTTT.